This T cell receptor beta chain was retrieved from a study of patients and donors after allogeneic stem cell transplantation. The V end lost 1 base, the J end lost 0 bases, and 4 bases lay between the germline ends. CDR3 length equals 15 residues. The germline V gene encodes CDR1 LGHNA and CDR2 YSLEER. This clonotype was observed a few times. TCRdb redid the calling of the RT-PCR reads with MiXCR, one entry per CDR3 protein. The repertoire includes some 160,000 distinct CDR3 sequences, 24% of them detected once, and 25% to 30% sits in the top ten. This TCR was recovered from a human donor who was either an allogeneic HSCT recipient or a stem cell or donor lymphocyte infusion donor (not recorded which). It is not recorded whose cells these are; they may come from a transplant donor. The sample taken for sequencing was blood, either unsorted or a sorted T cell fraction (not recorded which). V is TRBV4-3 and J is TRBJ2-6; no firm D call. This CDR3 is CASSQVTSGANVLTF. DNA for the CDR3: TGCGCCAGCAGCCAAGTTACCTCTGGGGCCAACGTCCTGACTTTC.